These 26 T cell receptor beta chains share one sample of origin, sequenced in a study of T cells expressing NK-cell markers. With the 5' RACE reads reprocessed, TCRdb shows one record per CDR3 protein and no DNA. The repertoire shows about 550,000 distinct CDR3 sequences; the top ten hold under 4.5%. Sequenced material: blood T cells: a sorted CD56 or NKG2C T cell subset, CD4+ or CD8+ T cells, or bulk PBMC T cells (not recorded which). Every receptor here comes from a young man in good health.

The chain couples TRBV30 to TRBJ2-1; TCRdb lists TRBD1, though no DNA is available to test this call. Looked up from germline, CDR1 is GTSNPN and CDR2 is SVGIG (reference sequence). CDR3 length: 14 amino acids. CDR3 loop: CACSPAPGGDEQFF.

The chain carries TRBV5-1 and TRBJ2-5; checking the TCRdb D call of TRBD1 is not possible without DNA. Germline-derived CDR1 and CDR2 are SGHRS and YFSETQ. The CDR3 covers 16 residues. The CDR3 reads CASSTGDWGFQETQYF.

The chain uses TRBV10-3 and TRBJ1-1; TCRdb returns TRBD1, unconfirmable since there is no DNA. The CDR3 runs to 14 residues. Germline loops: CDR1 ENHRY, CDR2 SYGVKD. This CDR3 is CAINTDRGRTEAFF.

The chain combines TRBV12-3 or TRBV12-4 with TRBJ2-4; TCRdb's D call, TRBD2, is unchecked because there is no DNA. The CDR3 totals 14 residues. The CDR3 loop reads CASSLREGGDIQYF.

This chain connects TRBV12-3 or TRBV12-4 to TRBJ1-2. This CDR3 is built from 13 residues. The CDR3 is CAIRTSVSYGYTF.

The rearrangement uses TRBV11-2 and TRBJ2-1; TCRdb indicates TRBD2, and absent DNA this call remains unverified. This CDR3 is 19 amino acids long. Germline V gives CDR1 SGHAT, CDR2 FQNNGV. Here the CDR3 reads CASSSPTTVRTKTYNEQFF.

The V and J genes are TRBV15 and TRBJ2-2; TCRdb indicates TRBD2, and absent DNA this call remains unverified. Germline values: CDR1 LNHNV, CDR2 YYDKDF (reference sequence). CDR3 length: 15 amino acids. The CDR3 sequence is CATSRVAGGPGELFF.

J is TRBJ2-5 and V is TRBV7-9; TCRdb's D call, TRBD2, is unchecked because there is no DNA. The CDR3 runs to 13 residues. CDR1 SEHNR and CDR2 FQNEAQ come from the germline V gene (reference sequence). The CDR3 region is CASSPAGAETQYF.

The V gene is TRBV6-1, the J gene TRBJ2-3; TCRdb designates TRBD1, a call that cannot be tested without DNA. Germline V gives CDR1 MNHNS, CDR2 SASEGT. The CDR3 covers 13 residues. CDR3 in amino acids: CASSRQGRDTQYF.

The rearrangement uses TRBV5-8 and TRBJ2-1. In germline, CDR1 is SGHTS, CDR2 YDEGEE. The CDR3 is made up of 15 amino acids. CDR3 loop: CASSFRRVLSNEQFF.

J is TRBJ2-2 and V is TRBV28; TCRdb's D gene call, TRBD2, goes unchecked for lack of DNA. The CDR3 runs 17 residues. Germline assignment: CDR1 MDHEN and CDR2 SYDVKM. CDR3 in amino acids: CASSFSVAGVSPGELFF.

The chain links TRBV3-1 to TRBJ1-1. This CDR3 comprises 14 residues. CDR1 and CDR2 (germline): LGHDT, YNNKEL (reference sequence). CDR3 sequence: CASSQVSGFTEAFF.

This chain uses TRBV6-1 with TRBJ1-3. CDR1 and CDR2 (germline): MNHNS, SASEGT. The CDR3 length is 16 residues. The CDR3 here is CASSEVELLGGNTIYF.

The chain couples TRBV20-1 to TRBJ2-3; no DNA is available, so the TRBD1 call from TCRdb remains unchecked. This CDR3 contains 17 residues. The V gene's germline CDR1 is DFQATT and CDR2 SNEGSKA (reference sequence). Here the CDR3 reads CSARVEGLFPWIDTQYF.

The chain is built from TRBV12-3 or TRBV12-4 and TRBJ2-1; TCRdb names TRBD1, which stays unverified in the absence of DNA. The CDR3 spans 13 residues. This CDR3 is CASSRRARNEQFF.

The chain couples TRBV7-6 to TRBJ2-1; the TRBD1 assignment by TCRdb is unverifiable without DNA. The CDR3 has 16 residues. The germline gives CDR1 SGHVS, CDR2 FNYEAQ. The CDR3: CASSGTTGGAYDEQFF.

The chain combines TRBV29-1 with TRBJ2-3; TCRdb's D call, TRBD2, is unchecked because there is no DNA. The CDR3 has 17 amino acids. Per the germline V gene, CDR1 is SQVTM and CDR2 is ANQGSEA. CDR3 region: CSVAGTPIVGTTDTQYF.

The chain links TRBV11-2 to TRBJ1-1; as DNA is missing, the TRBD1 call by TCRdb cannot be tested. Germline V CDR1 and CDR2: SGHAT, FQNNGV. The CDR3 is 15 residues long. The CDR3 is CASSRWGQQNTEAFF.

CDR3 amino acids: CSVGLANEQFF. The V call is TRBV29-1, the J call TRBJ2-1; TCRdb's D gene call, TRBD2, goes unchecked for lack of DNA. The germline gives CDR1 SQVTM, CDR2 ANQGSEA. The CDR3 loop spans 11 amino acids.

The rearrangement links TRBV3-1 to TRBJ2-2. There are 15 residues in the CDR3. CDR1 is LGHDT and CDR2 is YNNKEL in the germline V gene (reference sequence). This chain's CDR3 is CASSQEARGTGELFF.

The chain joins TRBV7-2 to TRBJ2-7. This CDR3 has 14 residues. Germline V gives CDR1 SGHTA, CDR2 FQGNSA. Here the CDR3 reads CASSITTRYYEQYF.

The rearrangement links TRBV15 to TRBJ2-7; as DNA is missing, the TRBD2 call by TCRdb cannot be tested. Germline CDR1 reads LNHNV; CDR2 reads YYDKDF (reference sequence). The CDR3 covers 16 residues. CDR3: CATSRDRGLAGYEQYF. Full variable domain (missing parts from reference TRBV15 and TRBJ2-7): DAMVIQNPRYQVTQFGKPVTLSCSQTLNHNVMYWYQQKSSQAPKLLFHYYDKDFNNEADTPDNFQSRRPNTSFCFLDIRSPGLGDTAMYLCATSRDRGLAGYEQYFGPGTRLTVT.

The CDR3: CAISWTGVQTDTQYF. The rearrangement joins TRBV10-3 to TRBJ2-3; TCRdb names TRBD1, which stays unverified in the absence of DNA. This CDR3 is 15 amino acids long. CDR1 ENHRY and CDR2 SYGVKD come from the germline V gene.

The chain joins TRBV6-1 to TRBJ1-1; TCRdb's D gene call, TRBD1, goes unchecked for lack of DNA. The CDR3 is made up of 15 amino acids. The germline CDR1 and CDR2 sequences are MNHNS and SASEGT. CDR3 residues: CASSVMTGVNTEAFF.

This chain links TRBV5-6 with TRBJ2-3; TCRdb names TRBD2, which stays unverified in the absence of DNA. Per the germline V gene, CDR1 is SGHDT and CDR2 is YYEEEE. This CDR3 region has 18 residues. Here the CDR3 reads CASSHTATASGFTDTQYF.

The CDR3 is CASSTRRATYGGKLFF. The chain couples TRBV12-3 or TRBV12-4 to TRBJ1-4. This CDR3 contains 16 residues.